The rows below give T cell receptor beta chains drawn from one sample of a study of identical twins. MiXCR was run by TCRdb on the 5' RACE reads, yielding one entry per CDR3 protein. The table has about 550,000 distinct CDR3 sequences, 20% to 25% seen once. The same specimen was also included in a second study, on yellow fever vaccine responses in identical twins.

Sequenced material: CD4+ T cells sorted from blood. These receptors were collected from a woman aged 18 to 35 in good health. Each CDR3 is given with its conserved first and last residue. Fields, in order: J gene, V gene, D gene, clone size, CDR3 DNA, CDR3 protein. A D gene is named only where the DNA matches it firmly. Size is omitted from some rows. Given values are once, few, many or a class for expanded clones.

>TRBJ1-1|TRBV5-1|-|many
TGCGCCAGCAGCTTCCGGGGTTTGAACACTGAAGCTTTCTTT
CASSFRGLNTEAFF
>TRBJ2-3|TRBV15|-|-
TGTGCCACCAGCAGAGACCGGGCCAACACAGATACGCAGTATTTT
CATSRDRANTDTQYF
>TRBJ1-2|TRBV15|-|-
TGTGCCACCAGCAGAGATCAATTGGGACACCAGAACTATGGCTACACCTTC
CATSRDQLGHQNYGYTF
>TRBJ2-1|TRBV29-1|TRBD2|-
TGCAGCGTTCTAGCGGGAGTTAATGAGCAGTTCTTC
CSVLAGVNEQFF
>TRBJ2-1|TRBV28|-|-
TGTGCCAGCAGTTTAGACCACATAAATTACAATGAGCAGTTCTTC
CASSLDHINYNEQFF
>TRBJ2-1|TRBV10-3|TRBD1|-
TGTGCCATCAGTGAGCCGGGACAGGGGGTTCGCAATGAGCAGTTCTTC
CAISEPGQGVRNEQFF
>TRBJ2-7|TRBV10-3|TRBD2|few
TGTGCCATCAGTGTGACTAGCGGGGTCGCCTACGAGCAGTACTTC
CAISVTSGVAYEQYF
>TRBJ1-3|TRBV2|TRBD1|few
TGTGCCAGCAGCTCACGTCCGGGACAGAGAAACACCATATATTTT
CASSSRPGQRNTIYF
>TRBJ2-5|TRBV5-5|-|few
TGTGCCAGCAGCCCCGCGAGGTCACCGAAGCAAGAGACCCAGTACTTC
CASSPARSPKQETQYF
>TRBJ1-1|TRBV27|-|few
TGTGCCAGCACACTCCCCTGGGGAGAAGCTTTCTTT
CASTLPWGEAFF
>TRBJ1-1|TRBV4-2|-|few
TGTGCCAGCAGCCAAGATGAAGGGCTCACTGAAGCTTTCTTT
CASSQDEGLTEAFF
>TRBJ2-7|TRBV12-3/TRBV12-4|-|-
TGTGCCAGCAGTTTACCCCCCAAGTACGAGCAGTACTTC
CASSLPPKYEQYF
>TRBJ2-2|TRBV5-1|-|few
TGCGCCAGCAGTTCCACCGGCGGGGAGCTGTTTTTT
CASSSTGGELFF
>TRBJ2-1|TRBV11-2|TRBD2|few
TGTGCCAGCAGCTTAATACGAGGGAGGGCTACGGGGAATGAGCAGTTCTTC
CASSLIRGRATGNEQFF
>TRBJ2-3|TRBV27|TRBD2|-
TGTGCCAGCAGTCCATCCCGTAGCGGGGTCACAGATACGCAGTATTTT
CASSPSRSGVTDTQYF
>TRBJ2-4|TRBV5-1|-|-
TGCGCCAGCAGCTCAGACGGGCTCCTGCTAGCCAAAAACATTCAGTACTTC
CASSSDGLLLAKNIQYF